In this sample, the clone carrying this T cell receptor beta chain turned up once. This sample was included in a study of T cell responses to AZD1222 COVID-19 vaccine. The repertoire was sequenced with immunoSEQ multiplex PCR; TCRdb's copy has only in-frame clones and lacks some. In the table there are roughly 130,000 clones, under 95% of which are singletons. The sequencing used peripheral blood, collected on day 0 of AZD1222 vaccination. The receptor's source is an adult in good health.

DNA of the CDR3: TGTGCCAGCAGCTCAAGCAACAGGGTCGAAAAACTGTTTTTT. Translated, it gives CASSSSNRVEKLFF. This chain connects TRBV28 to TRBJ1-4; a weak D match, TRBD1 (6 bases). This CDR3 spans 14 amino acids. The germline gives CDR1 MDHEN, CDR2 SYDVKM. Deletions cut 6 bases from V and 8 bases from J, with 16 bases between.